These T cell receptor beta chains were read from a single sample in a study of Ad26.COV2.S vaccination and SARS-CoV-2 variants. The data were produced by immunoSEQ multiplex PCR, yet TCRdb's version contains in-frame clones alone and is incomplete. The sample has 300,000 to 350,000 clones; about 88% are singletons. The source was peripheral blood, collected in a trial of Ad26.COV2.S vaccine versus placebo. Receptor source: a person aged 18-60 years who received the Ad26.COV2.S COVID-19 vaccine or a placebo. The CDR3 runs from the conserved cysteine through the conserved F or W. Each record gives: D gene, J gene, CDR3 length, clone size, V gene, CDR3 DNA, CDR3 protein. D genes are given only for firm matches. Only part of the rows carry a size: once, few, many, or a class if the clone is expanded.

d_call: NA; j_call: TRBJ2-7; cdr3_length: 15; clone_size: many; v_call: TRBV7-6; cdr3_nt: TGTGCCAGCAGCCCCGGACTATCTTACAATTACGAGCAGTACTTC; cdr3_aa: CASSPGLSYNYEQYF
d_call: TRBD2; j_call: TRBJ2-7; cdr3_length: 15; clone_size: NA; v_call: TRBV5-1; cdr3_nt: TGCGCCAGCAGCTTGATTAGCGGGAGAACCCACGAGCAGTACTTC; cdr3_aa: CASSLISGRTHEQYF
d_call: TRBD2; j_call: TRBJ2-7; cdr3_length: 19; clone_size: NA; v_call: TRBV15; cdr3_nt: TGTGCCACCAGCAGAGATCCCCCTCGTAGAATAGCGGGAGCCTACGAGCAGTACTTC; cdr3_aa: CATSRDPPRRIAGAYEQYF
d_call: NA; j_call: TRBJ1-4; cdr3_length: 13; clone_size: NA; v_call: TRBV7-9; cdr3_nt: TGTGCCAGCAGCGGGGGCGGGGTGGGAAAACTGTTTTTT; cdr3_aa: CASSGGGVGKLFF
d_call: TRBD1; j_call: TRBJ1-6; cdr3_length: 15; clone_size: NA; v_call: TRBV7-2; cdr3_nt: TGTGCCAGCAGCTTAGCCCGGGACAGTAATTCACCCCTCCACTTT; cdr3_aa: CASSLARDSNSPLHF
d_call: NA; j_call: TRBJ2-6; cdr3_length: 15; clone_size: NA; v_call: TRBV28; cdr3_nt: TGTGCCAGCAGTCCCAACCGGTATGGGGCCAACGTCCTGACTTTC; cdr3_aa: CASSPNRYGANVLTF
d_call: NA; j_call: TRBJ1-6; cdr3_length: 16; clone_size: NA; v_call: TRBV7-8; cdr3_nt: TGTGCCAGCAGCTTAGATCGGGTTGAGAATAATTCACCCCTCCACTTT; cdr3_aa: CASSLDRVENNSPLHF
d_call: NA; j_call: TRBJ1-1; cdr3_length: 13; clone_size: few; v_call: TRBV12-3/TRBV12-4; cdr3_nt: TGTGCCAGCAGTTTAGGAGGGATTCCTGAAGCTTTCTTT; cdr3_aa: CASSLGGIPEAFF
d_call: TRBD1; j_call: TRBJ2-7; cdr3_length: 15; clone_size: once; v_call: TRBV6-6; cdr3_nt: TGTGCCAGCAGTCGTTCTCAGGGGGCCACCAGGGAGCAGTACTTC; cdr3_aa: CASSRSQGATREQYF
d_call: NA; j_call: TRBJ2-7; cdr3_length: 15; clone_size: NA; v_call: TRBV15; cdr3_nt: TGTGCCACCAGCAGAGATACAGGGCTTTCCTACGAGCAGTACTTC; cdr3_aa: CATSRDTGLSYEQYF
d_call: TRBD1; j_call: TRBJ1-3; cdr3_length: 16; clone_size: NA; v_call: TRBV5-1; cdr3_nt: TGCGCCAGCAGCTCACAGGGGGGCCTGTATGGAAACACCATATATTTT; cdr3_aa: CASSSQGGLYGNTIYF
d_call: NA; j_call: TRBJ1-1; cdr3_length: 13; clone_size: NA; v_call: TRBV25-1; cdr3_nt: TGTGCCAGCAGTGAAGTAGGGGTCCCTGAAGCTTTCTTT; cdr3_aa: CASSEVGVPEAFF
d_call: NA; j_call: TRBJ2-5; cdr3_length: 15; clone_size: NA; v_call: TRBV27; cdr3_nt: TGTGCCAGCACCTCGCCTCGAACGTACCAAGAGACCCAGTACTTC; cdr3_aa: CASTSPRTYQETQYF
d_call: NA; j_call: TRBJ1-5; cdr3_length: 14; clone_size: NA; v_call: TRBV7-2; cdr3_nt: TGTGCCAGCAGCCGCGTGGAGAGCAATCAGCCCCAGCATTTT; cdr3_aa: CASSRVESNQPQHF
d_call: NA; j_call: TRBJ2-3; cdr3_length: 18; clone_size: NA; v_call: TRBV7-6; cdr3_nt: TGTGCCAGCAGCGAAATCAGGGGTATGTCCGGACGCACAGATACGCAGTATTTT; cdr3_aa: CASSEIRGMSGRTDTQYF
d_call: NA; j_call: TRBJ1-1; cdr3_length: 12; clone_size: NA; v_call: TRBV6-5; cdr3_nt: TGTGCCAGCAGTACTATCAGGGGTGAAGCTTTCTTT; cdr3_aa: CASSTIRGEAFF
d_call: NA; j_call: TRBJ2-3; cdr3_length: 16; clone_size: NA; v_call: TRBV7-9; cdr3_nt: TGTGCCAGCAGCCCGAGAGGGGGAGGCACAAGGGATACGCAGTATTTT; cdr3_aa: CASSPRGGGTRDTQYF
d_call: NA; j_call: TRBJ1-1; cdr3_length: 15; clone_size: NA; v_call: TRBV6-5; cdr3_nt: TGTGCCAGCACTGGGATCGGGCTTGGGAACACTGAAGCTTTCTTT; cdr3_aa: CASTGIGLGNTEAFF
d_call: TRBD1; j_call: TRBJ1-5; cdr3_length: 14; clone_size: NA; v_call: TRBV7-9; cdr3_nt: TGTGCCAGCAGCTGGCGGGACAGCGATCAGCCCCAGCATTTT; cdr3_aa: CASSWRDSDQPQHF
d_call: NA; j_call: TRBJ2-3; cdr3_length: 16; clone_size: NA; v_call: TRBV4-2; cdr3_nt: TGTGCCAGCAGCCAAGGGCGGCGGAGCAGCACAGATACGCAGTATTTT; cdr3_aa: CASSQGRRSSTDTQYF
d_call: NA; j_call: TRBJ1-5; cdr3_length: 15; clone_size: NA; v_call: TRBV27; cdr3_nt: TGTGCCAGCAGTTTATCAACAGGGTACGGTCAGCCCCAGCATTTT; cdr3_aa: CASSLSTGYGQPQHF
d_call: TRBD1; j_call: TRBJ2-7; cdr3_length: 14; clone_size: NA; v_call: TRBV27; cdr3_nt: TGTGCCAGCAGTTTTGGGACAGGGGTGGGAGAGCAGTACTTC; cdr3_aa: CASSFGTGVGEQYF
d_call: NA; j_call: TRBJ2-3; cdr3_length: 14; clone_size: NA; v_call: TRBV5-1; cdr3_nt: TGCGCCAGCAGCTTGGCCCCCACAGGTGATACGCAGTATTTT; cdr3_aa: CASSLAPTGDTQYF
d_call: TRBD1; j_call: TRBJ1-5; cdr3_length: 16; clone_size: NA; v_call: TRBV6-2/TRBV6-3; cdr3_nt: TGTGCCAGCAGTTATTCCCGACAGGGAGAGGCTCAGCCCCAGCATTTT; cdr3_aa: CASSYSRQGEAQPQHF
d_call: TRBD1; j_call: TRBJ1-5; cdr3_length: 16; clone_size: NA; v_call: TRBV7-9; cdr3_nt: TGTGCCAGCAGCTTAAACAGGGGATATAGCAATCAGCCCCAGCATTTT; cdr3_aa: CASSLNRGYSNQPQHF
d_call: NA; j_call: TRBJ1-2; cdr3_length: 13; clone_size: NA; v_call: TRBV30; cdr3_nt: TGTGCCTGCCGGGCGTCCCTGAACTATGGCTACACCTTC; cdr3_aa: CACRASLNYGYTF
d_call: TRBD2; j_call: TRBJ2-5; cdr3_length: 16; clone_size: once; v_call: TRBV5-4; cdr3_nt: TGTGCCAGCAGTTGGGGACTAGCGGGAGTAGATGAGACCCAGTACTTC; cdr3_aa: CASSWGLAGVDETQYF
d_call: TRBD1; j_call: TRBJ2-3; cdr3_length: 13; clone_size: NA; v_call: TRBV6-6; cdr3_nt: TGTGCCAGCAGAGACAGGGTCACAGATACGCAGTATTTT; cdr3_aa: CASRDRVTDTQYF
d_call: TRBD2; j_call: TRBJ2-7; cdr3_length: 14; clone_size: NA; v_call: TRBV7-9; cdr3_nt: TGTGCCAGCACCCCATCGGGGGGGGCCGGCGGGCAGTACTTC; cdr3_aa: CASTPSGGAGGQYF
d_call: TRBD1; j_call: TRBJ1-5; cdr3_length: 17; clone_size: NA; v_call: TRBV5-5; cdr3_nt: TGTGCCAGCAGTTATCATCCGGGACAGGGTGGCAATCAGCCCCAGCATTTT; cdr3_aa: CASSYHPGQGGNQPQHF
d_call: NA; j_call: TRBJ2-1; cdr3_length: 13; clone_size: NA; v_call: TRBV27; cdr3_nt: TGTGCCAGCACCATTTCCGGGTACAATGAGCAGTTCTTC; cdr3_aa: CASTISGYNEQFF
d_call: TRBD2; j_call: TRBJ2-1; cdr3_length: 16; clone_size: NA; v_call: TRBV6-5; cdr3_nt: TGTGCCAGCAGTTCCCTGAGCGGGAGGCGGTACAATGAGCAGTTCTTC; cdr3_aa: CASSSLSGRRYNEQFF
d_call: NA; j_call: TRBJ2-2; cdr3_length: 15; clone_size: NA; v_call: TRBV19; cdr3_nt: TGTGCCAGTATGACCACCCGAGGGAACACCGGGGAGCTGTTTTTT; cdr3_aa: CASMTTRGNTGELFF
d_call: NA; j_call: TRBJ2-5; cdr3_length: 16; clone_size: NA; v_call: TRBV4-3; cdr3_nt: TGCGCCAGCAGCCAGGGGACGCCCCAACCCCCCGAGACCCAGTACTTC; cdr3_aa: CASSQGTPQPPETQYF
d_call: NA; j_call: TRBJ2-5; cdr3_length: 14; clone_size: NA; v_call: TRBV29-1; cdr3_nt: TGCAGCGTCCTCCTTATGAGGGGGCAAGAGACCCAGTACTTC; cdr3_aa: CSVLLMRGQETQYF
d_call: NA; j_call: TRBJ1-1; cdr3_length: 14; clone_size: NA; v_call: TRBV3-1/TRBV3-2; cdr3_nt: TGTGCCAGCAGCCAAGCGACAAGAAACACTGAAGCTTTCTTT; cdr3_aa: CASSQATRNTEAFF
d_call: NA; j_call: TRBJ2-5; cdr3_length: 13; clone_size: NA; v_call: TRBV2; cdr3_nt: TGTGCCAGCAGGGACGGCTCAGAAGAGACCCAGTACTTC; cdr3_aa: CASRDGSEETQYF
d_call: NA; j_call: TRBJ2-7; cdr3_length: 14; clone_size: NA; v_call: TRBV18; cdr3_nt: TGTGCCAGCTCACCTACGTTGGGGCGACAGGAGCAGTACTTC; cdr3_aa: CASSPTLGRQEQYF
d_call: TRBD1; j_call: TRBJ1-1; cdr3_length: 15; clone_size: NA; v_call: TRBV5-6; cdr3_nt: TGTGCCAGCAGCTTCGCCGCAGGACAGGCCACTGAAGCTTTCTTT; cdr3_aa: CASSFAAGQATEAFF
d_call: TRBD1; j_call: TRBJ1-4; cdr3_length: 16; clone_size: NA; v_call: TRBV2; cdr3_nt: TGTGCCAGCAGCCGACAGGGGACACCATCTAATGAAAAACTGTTTTTT; cdr3_aa: CASSRQGTPSNEKLFF
d_call: NA; j_call: TRBJ1-5; cdr3_length: 14; clone_size: NA; v_call: TRBV10-3; cdr3_nt: TGTGCCATCAATGAACTTTATAGCAATCAGCCCCAGCATTTT; cdr3_aa: CAINELYSNQPQHF
d_call: NA; j_call: TRBJ2-7; cdr3_length: 12; clone_size: NA; v_call: TRBV30; cdr3_nt: TGTGCCTGGGACCGGGAAGGCTACGAGCAGTACTTC; cdr3_aa: CAWDREGYEQYF
d_call: NA; j_call: TRBJ2-1; cdr3_length: 14; clone_size: NA; v_call: TRBV7-8; cdr3_nt: TGTGCCAGCAGCTTTCTAGGGGGAGGGAATGAGCAGTTCTTC; cdr3_aa: CASSFLGGGNEQFF
d_call: NA; j_call: TRBJ1-2; cdr3_length: 12; clone_size: NA; v_call: TRBV12-3/TRBV12-4; cdr3_nt: TGTGCCAGCAGTTTCACTAACTATGGCTACACCTTC; cdr3_aa: CASSFTNYGYTF
d_call: NA; j_call: TRBJ1-1; cdr3_length: 14; clone_size: NA; v_call: TRBV9; cdr3_nt: TGTGCCAGCAGCGTTGGTCCAGGGAGCTCTGAAGCTTTCTTT; cdr3_aa: CASSVGPGSSEAFF
d_call: NA; j_call: TRBJ1-6; cdr3_length: 17; clone_size: NA; v_call: TRBV7-9; cdr3_nt: TGTGCCAGCAGCTTAGCTGCGGGTTCCTCCTATAATTCACCCCTCCACTTT; cdr3_aa: CASSLAAGSSYNSPLHF
d_call: NA; j_call: TRBJ1-5; cdr3_length: 15; clone_size: NA; v_call: TRBV5-8; cdr3_nt: TGTGCCAGCAGCTTGGATTCGGCTGGAGGACAGCCCCAGCATTTT; cdr3_aa: CASSLDSAGGQPQHF
d_call: NA; j_call: TRBJ1-2; cdr3_length: 13; clone_size: NA; v_call: TRBV18; cdr3_nt: TGTGCCAGCTCACCCGGGACGGAGTCGCTCTACACCTTC; cdr3_aa: CASSPGTESLYTF
d_call: TRBD1; j_call: TRBJ2-3; cdr3_length: 15; clone_size: NA; v_call: TRBV30; cdr3_nt: TGTGCCTGGAGTGTAGGGGGACAGGGGAAGGATACGCAGTATTTT; cdr3_aa: CAWSVGGQGKDTQYF
d_call: NA; j_call: TRBJ2-5; cdr3_length: 12; clone_size: NA; v_call: TRBV5-8; cdr3_nt: TGTGCCAGCAGCACGACTTGGCAGACCCAGTACTTC; cdr3_aa: CASSTTWQTQYF
d_call: NA; j_call: TRBJ1-1; cdr3_length: 16; clone_size: NA; v_call: TRBV9; cdr3_nt: TGTGCCAGCAGCGTAGCTGAGCGAGCGATGGGGGTTGAAGCTTTCTTT; cdr3_aa: CASSVAERAMGVEAFF
d_call: TRBD1; j_call: TRBJ1-2; cdr3_length: 14; clone_size: NA; v_call: TRBV12-5; cdr3_nt: TGTGCTAGTGGTTTGGTAGGACAGGATTTTGGCTACACCTTC; cdr3_aa: CASGLVGQDFGYTF
d_call: TRBD2; j_call: TRBJ2-1; cdr3_length: 13; clone_size: once; v_call: TRBV10-3; cdr3_nt: TGTGCCATCAGCCGGGGGGGCGACAATGAGCAGTTCTTC; cdr3_aa: CAISRGGDNEQFF
d_call: NA; j_call: TRBJ2-7; cdr3_length: 13; clone_size: once; v_call: TRBV9; cdr3_nt: TGTGCCAGCAGCGTCGGGGATAAGACACAGCAGTACTTC; cdr3_aa: CASSVGDKTQQYF